Listed below are T cell receptor beta chains from one sample, sequenced in a study of T cells in Graves' hyperthyroidism and ophthalmopathy. TCRdb reprocessed the multiplex PCR reads via MiXCR and lists one record per CDR3 protein. Of about half a million distinct CDR3 sequences listed, around a fifth are singletons. Sequenced sample: blood. The receptors were sampled from a woman in her sixties or seventies with Graves' ophthalmopathy. Both conserved end residues are part of each CDR3. The D gene is left open where the match is weak. The size field is filled for only some rows; it gives once, few, many or a size class.

j_gene	v_gene	d_gene	abundance	CDR3nt	CDR3aa
TRBJ1-1	TRBV7-2	NA	many	TGTGCCAGCAGCTTAACAAGTGAAACTGAAGCTTTCTTT	CASSLTSETEAFF
TRBJ1-6	TRBV6-4	NA	many	TGTGCCAGCAGCTACTCCTATAATTCACCCCTCCACTTT	CASSYSYNSPLHF
TRBJ2-2	TRBV28	TRBD1	many	TGTGCCAGCAGTTCCTCCCCGGGACAGGGGGCGGTCGGGGAGCTGTTTTTT	CASSSSPGQGAVGELFF
TRBJ2-7	TRBV12-3/TRBV12-4	NA	many	TGTGCCAGCAGTCCCTACCAAGGACGAGCGGCCTCCTACGAGCAGTACTTC	CASSPYQGRAASYEQYF
TRBJ2-3	TRBV30	NA	NA	TGTGCCTGGAGTGCGGACGCCTACCCCCATACGCAGTATTTT	CAWSADAYPHTQYF
TRBJ2-1	TRBV19	TRBD2	NA	TGTGCCAGCAGCTTGGTTGCGGGACTAGGACCAAATGAGCAGTTCTTC	CASSLVAGLGPNEQFF
TRBJ1-2	TRBV6-2/TRBV6-3	NA	once	TGTGCCAGCATCGAAACTCGACGGGGGATCTATGGCTACACCTTC	CASIETRRGIYGYTF
TRBJ2-7	TRBV11-2	NA	many	TGTGCCAGCAGCTTTGCAGGGCGCGAGCAGTACTTC	CASSFAGREQYF
TRBJ2-7	TRBV28	TRBD2	NA	TGTGCCAGCAGCTATGGACTAGCGAGGACCTCCTACGAGCAGTACTTC	CASSYGLARTSYEQYF
TRBJ1-1	TRBV15	TRBD1	few	TGTGCCACCAGCAGAGTAGGTGGGACAGGGGAGCTTGAAGCTTTCTTT	CATSRVGGTGELEAFF
TRBJ1-4	TRBV10-3	TRBD1	NA	TGTGCCATCAGACAGACAGGGGAAAATGAAAAACTGTTTTTT	CAIRQTGENEKLFF
TRBJ1-2	TRBV24-1	NA	NA	TGTGCCACCAGTGATTTAAGACAGATACCTAACTATGGCTACACCTTC	CATSDLRQIPNYGYTF
TRBJ2-7	TRBV11-2	TRBD1	many	TGTGCCAGCAGCTTATCTTACAGGGGGCTCCACGAGCAGTACTTC	CASSLSYRGLHEQYF
TRBJ2-7	TRBV3-1	TRBD1	NA	TGTGCCAGCAGCCAGGGACAGGGGAGCGAGCAGTACTTC	CASSQGQGSEQYF
TRBJ2-1	TRBV15	NA	once	TGTGCCACCAGCAGAGATCTGGGATCCCGAACCAATGAGCAGTTCTTC	CATSRDLGSRTNEQFF
TRBJ1-2	TRBV20-1	NA	NA	TGCAGTGCTACTGGGAACCTTGGCGGCTACACCTTC	CSATGNLGGYTF
TRBJ1-1	TRBV20-1	NA	NA	TGCAGTGCTAGAGGGCAGACCTATGAAGCTTTCTTT	CSARGQTYEAFF
TRBJ2-1	TRBV9	TRBD2	NA	TGTGCCAGCAGCAAAAGACTCGGTAGCGGGAGATCTGAGCAGTTCTTC	CASSKRLGSGRSEQFF
TRBJ2-2	TRBV19	TRBD2	few	TGTGCCAGCCTAGGACTAGCGGGAGGGCCGAACACCGGGGAGCTGTTTTTT	CASLGLAGGPNTGELFF
TRBJ1-1	TRBV9	TRBD1	NA	TGTGCCAGCAGCAACCCGACAGGGGTGAACACTGAAGCTTTCTTT	CASSNPTGVNTEAFF
TRBJ2-3	TRBV7-3	NA	NA	TGTGCCAGCAGCTTCACCCCGGGGAGCACAGATACGCAGTATTTT	CASSFTPGSTDTQYF
TRBJ2-3	TRBV29-1	NA	NA	TGCAGCGTTGAAACAGGGCCAGATACGCAGTATTTT	CSVETGPDTQYF
TRBJ2-3	TRBV19	NA	NA	TGTGCCAGTAGTTTACGACCCCCGAGACGCACAGATACGCAGTATTTT	CASSLRPPRRTDTQYF
TRBJ1-2	TRBV2	NA	NA	TGTGCCAGCAGAGAAGCGGGTTTCGACTATGGCCACACCTTC	CASREAGFDYGHTF
TRBJ2-1	TRBV7-2	TRBD2	NA	TGTGCCAGCAGCCCTATCATGGCGGGCGGGAGGTACAATGAGCAGTTCTTC	CASSPIMAGGRYNEQFF
TRBJ1-2	TRBV9	NA	NA	TGTGCCAGCAGCGTAGGGACAGACCCATCCTATGGCTACACCTTC	CASSVGTDPSYGYTF
TRBJ2-7	TRBV2	NA	few	TGTGCCAGCAGTGAAGCGCTTCTGGGGGTTGACTACGAGCAGTACTTC	CASSEALLGVDYEQYF
TRBJ1-2	TRBV28	NA	NA	TGTTCCAGCAGCTTAAGCGGGGGTTATGGCTACACCTTC	CSSSLSGGYGYTF
TRBJ2-7	TRBV20-1	TRBD2	NA	TGCAGTGCTAGTCGGGGACTAATCTACGAGCAGTACTTC	CSASRGLIYEQYF
TRBJ1-3	TRBV12-3/TRBV12-4	TRBD1	NA	TGTGCCAGCAGCCAGGGGGCTGTCAACACCATATATTTT	CASSQGAVNTIYF
TRBJ2-5	TRBV12-3/TRBV12-4	NA	NA	TGTGCCAGCAGCCCCCGGGTGGGGCGGGCAGAGACCCAGTACTTC	CASSPRVGRAETQYF
TRBJ1-3	TRBV30	NA	few	TGTGCCTGGAGTGTAGGCTTTGGAAACACCATATATTTT	CAWSVGFGNTIYF
TRBJ1-6	TRBV25-1	NA	NA	TGTGCCAGCAGTGAGTCGGCTGACAGGTCTTCACCCCTCCACTTT	CASSESADRSSPLHF
TRBJ1-4	TRBV3-1	TRBD1	few	TGTGCCAGCAGCCAAGACCGACAGGGAGGGCATGAAAAACTGTTTTTT	CASSQDRQGGHEKLFF
TRBJ2-1	TRBV12-3/TRBV12-4	TRBD2	many	TGTGCCAGCAGTTTATGGGCTAGCGGTTCCTACAATGAGCAGTTCTTC	CASSLWASGSYNEQFF
TRBJ2-1	TRBV28	NA	many	TGTGCCAGCAGTAAGATTCTAGCAGGGGCCACGGGCAATGAGCAGTTCTTC	CASSKILAGATGNEQFF
TRBJ2-6	TRBV7-2	NA	NA	TGTGCCAGCAGCTTAAGGCTCTCTGGGGCCAACGTCCTGACTTTC	CASSLRLSGANVLTF
TRBJ2-7	TRBV6-1	NA	few	TGTGCCAGCAGTCAGACAGTAGCCTCCTACGAGCAGTACTTC	CASSQTVASYEQYF
TRBJ2-2	TRBV6-1	TRBD2	NA	TGTGCCAGCAGGCCGACTAGCGGGAGGGGAAGGGCCGGGGAGCTGTTTTTT	CASRPTSGRGRAGELFF
TRBJ2-2	TRBV5-5	TRBD2	NA	TGTGCCAGCAGCCAGACTAGCGGGAAGTGGACCGGGGAGCTGTTTTTT	CASSQTSGKWTGELFF
TRBJ1-1	TRBV30	TRBD1	few	TGTGCCTGCTCGACAGGGCGGGGAGCTTTCTTT	CACSTGRGAFF
TRBJ2-2	TRBV2	NA	many	TGTGCCAGCAGTAGCATGGCCACGACCGGGGAGCTGTTTTTT	CASSSMATTGELFF
TRBJ1-1	TRBV27	NA	NA	TGTGCCAGCAGTTTAACACAGGGACGGGGTGAAGCTTTCTTT	CASSLTQGRGEAFF
TRBJ2-2	TRBV20-1	NA	NA	TGCAGTGCTAGAGACCCCACTAGCCCAGCCGGGGAGCTGTTTTTT	CSARDPTSPAGELFF
TRBJ1-2	TRBV15	NA	few	TGTGCCACCAGCAGAGTCGGGCAGGCTAACTATGGCTACACCTTC	CATSRVGQANYGYTF
TRBJ1-2	TRBV27	TRBD1	NA	TGTGCCAGCAGTTCCCGGACAGGGGCGACTAACTATGGCTACACCTTC	CASSSRTGATNYGYTF
TRBJ1-4	TRBV24-1	NA	NA	TGTGCCACCAGCGAGGGCCGGGATATTAATGAAAAACTGTTTTTT	CATSEGRDINEKLFF
TRBJ1-1	TRBV12-3/TRBV12-4	TRBD1	NA	TGTGCCAGCAGTTTCGGGGGACAGTATATTGAAGCTTTCTTT	CASSFGGQYIEAFF
TRBJ2-7	TRBV3-1	NA	many	TGTGCCAGCAGCCCCTGGGTAGGGAAATTTGACGAGCAGTACTTC	CASSPWVGKFDEQYF
TRBJ2-4	TRBV29-1	TRBD2	few	TGCAGCGTCCGGGGACTAGCGGGAGTTGGGGCCAAAAACATTCAGTACTTC	CSVRGLAGVGAKNIQYF
TRBJ2-5	TRBV3-1	NA	NA	TGCGCCAGCAGCCAAGATTATCACGTTTACCAGTACTTC	CASSQDYHVYQYF
TRBJ1-2	TRBV20-1	TRBD1	NA	TGCAGTGCTAGAGATGTCGGGACAGGGACGTATGGCTACACCTTC	CSARDVGTGTYGYTF